The present T cell receptor beta chain was sequenced within a study of T cell responses to AZD1222 COVID-19 vaccine. Study-level findings and limits: Two AZD1222 administrations were followed by greater Spike-specific TCR breadth and depth. Baseline seropositivity characterized only six AZD1222 recipients. Donors, mostly white British, included more females; clonal diversity was possibly underestimated. Distributed over spike, vaccine-associated CD4 TCRs predominated at 160-218 and 743-854.

For this clone: What it binds is not known.

The table came from immunoSEQ multiplex PCR; TCRdb's copy has only in-frame clones and leaves some out. The data show roughly 140,000 clones, about nine tenths seen once. The material sequenced was peripheral blood, taken on day 0 of MenACWY control vaccination. The clonotype was recovered from an adult in good health.

CDR3 in amino acids: CASRTGTLYGYTF. The CDR3 region has the DNA TGTGCCAGCAGGACCGGGACGCTCTATGGCTACACCTTC. The chain combines TRBV2 with TRBJ1-2; D perhaps matches TRBD1 (5 bases). The V end lost 6 bases, the J end lost 4 bases, and 12 bases lay between the germline ends. This CDR3 contains 13 residues. Looked up from germline, CDR1 is SNHLY and CDR2 is FYNNEI.